Sequencing of this TCR beta chain was carried out in a study of blood T cell repertoires in COVID-19 (dated by TCRdb to the early 2020s). Regarding the study in general: Collaborator samples came from the United States, Italy and Spain and covered acute and convalescent phases of COVID-19. The material from the prospective study consisted of cDNA or gDNA derived from T cells, B-cell-depleted T cells, or PBMCs. The dataset comprised deeply sampled blood TCRbeta repertoires from subjects exposed to, actively infected with, or recovered from COVID-19. The repertoires were made available in a free public database intended to serve as a resource for research on the immune response to SARS-CoV-2. Samples came from the ongoing ImmuneRACE study (first 160 participants) plus 1,254 subjects from 6 global collaborators. A de-identified subject ID, COVID-19 status, age in years and sex were almost always included in the sample metadata. Where available, HLA class I and class II types were taken from metadata supplied by the sample provider and were not determined by assay-based typing.

About this clone: Its antigen is unknown. No qualities accompany the bases; no much larger clone lies one base away.

The immunoSEQ Assay, a bias-controlled multiplex PCR, was used to amplify TCRbeta CDR3 regions from genomic DNA. On the authors' methods: Nucleated cell counts per sample were estimated from amplification of reference gene primers within the assay. To quantify the absolute abundance of each unique TCRbeta CDR3 rearrangement, sequence reads were collapsed and filtered. For each sample, productive Simpson clonality was calculated as the square root of Simpson's diversity index over productive rearrangements. TCRdb obtained this table from immuneACCESS and retained in-frame rearrangements with V and J assigned. These tables miss some clones; where compared with another copy, unresolved V genes account for less than half of the shortfall, and the remainder is unexplained. V and J calls and clone size are those listed in that table; D and trimming were worked out from the DNA. This sample gives around 15,000 clones in total; around 90% of them show up just once. The ten largest clones add up to 15% to 20% of the sample.

The collaborating institutions used their own protocols to collect whole blood in K2EDTA tubes. For TCRbeta analysis, collaborators shipped samples in one of three forms: frozen whole blood, isolated PBMCs, or DNA extracted from either of those sample types. The CDR3, cysteine through phenylalanine, is 12 amino acids long. The entry retains the CDR3 DNA only, 36 bases that are in frame from base 1. CDR1 is given as SGHNT and CDR2 as YYREEE, both from the germline V gene (reference sequence). Trimming takes 4 bases off V and 10 bases off J; junction bases not matched to a gene: 2. Overall study results and their limits: Clinical and demographic metadata were provided uncurated, with the amount varying by source and participant.

In this chain, TRBV5-4 is recombined with TRBJ1-6, and 7 junctional nucleotides match TRBD1. Material for sequencing was peripheral blood. The source is a man in his fifties with active COVID-19. The CDR3 is CASSLQGSPLHF. The bases are TGTGCCAGCAGCCTACAGGGGTCACCCCTCCACTTT.